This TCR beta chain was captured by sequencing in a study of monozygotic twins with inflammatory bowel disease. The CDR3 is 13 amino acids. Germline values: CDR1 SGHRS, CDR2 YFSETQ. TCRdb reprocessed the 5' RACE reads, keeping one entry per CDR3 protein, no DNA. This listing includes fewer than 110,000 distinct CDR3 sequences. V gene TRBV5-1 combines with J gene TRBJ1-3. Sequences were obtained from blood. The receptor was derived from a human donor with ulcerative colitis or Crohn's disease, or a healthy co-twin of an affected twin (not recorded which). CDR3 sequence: CASSLAGSNTIYF.